The clone carrying this T cell receptor beta chain was picked up a small number of times. No antigen is known for it. The trim removed 4 bases at V and 1 base at J, leaving 4 bases unmatched. Germline V gives CDR1 SGHTA, CDR2 FQGNSA. This CDR3 comprises 15 residues. PCR used 60 Vbeta primers and 13 Jbeta primers. TCRdb's copy holds only in-frame clones and misses some; the assay was immunoSEQ multiplex PCR. The sample has some 120,000 clones, 60% to 75% seen once. This record belongs to a study of cytomegalovirus exposure and HLA in healthy donors. Notes on the study in general: Per published reports, the classifier diagnosed cytomegalovirus status with high specificity and sensitivity.

Sequenced: PBMCs. V usage is TRBV7-2 and J usage is TRBJ2-7; 10 bases are shared with TRBD2. The clonotype comes from a woman in her 50s in good health and CMV-seropositive. CDR3 sequence: CASSSLSGGSYEQYF. The CDR3 DNA reads as TGTGCCAGCAGCTCTCTTAGCGGGGGGTCCTACGAGCAGTACTTC.